This record looks at one TCR beta chain sequence and its context. The antigen is not known. There are 15 residues in the CDR3. The V and J ends lost 2 bases and 2 bases respectively, with 10 bases between them. The V gene's germline CDR1 is MNHEY and CDR2 SVGAGI. This sample stems from a study of cytomegalovirus exposure and HLA in healthy donors. General observations from the study: A cluster of highly shared sequence variants was likely a sequencing artifact. Presence/absence analyses assumed roughly uniform sequencing depth across donors, which may not hold.

In the PCR, 60 Vbeta and 13 Jbeta primers were used. TCRdb keeps only in-frame clones here, not all; method: immunoSEQ multiplex PCR. The table records about 160,000 clones, around three quarters of them present only once. Source material: PBMCs. The genes are TRBV6-5 and TRBJ1-3; D might be TRBD1 (6 bases). The clonotype originates from a middle-aged man in good health and CMV-seropositive. CDR3: CASSYQGNAGNTIYF. In nucleotides, the CDR3 is TGTGCCAGCAGTTACCAGGGGAATGCTGGAAACACCATATATTTT.